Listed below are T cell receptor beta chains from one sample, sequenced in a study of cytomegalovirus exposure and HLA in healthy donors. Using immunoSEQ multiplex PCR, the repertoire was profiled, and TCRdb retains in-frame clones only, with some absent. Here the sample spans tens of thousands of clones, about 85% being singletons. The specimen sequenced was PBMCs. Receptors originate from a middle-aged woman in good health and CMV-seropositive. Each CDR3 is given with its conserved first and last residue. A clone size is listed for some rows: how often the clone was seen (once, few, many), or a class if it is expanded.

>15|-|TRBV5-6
CASSLWQSHPYEQYF
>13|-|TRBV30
CAWSYEGTGGYTF
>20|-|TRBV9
CASSENHLSRGYGGANVLTF
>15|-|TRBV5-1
CASSPDDRGLYGYTF
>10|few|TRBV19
CASGDYEQYF
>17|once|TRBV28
CASRGQSGTTKVYEQYF
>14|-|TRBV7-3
CASSIQGVTGELFF
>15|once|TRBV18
CASSPREGSNQPQHF
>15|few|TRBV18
CASSPRGGGDNEQFF
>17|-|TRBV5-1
CASSLGQSNLAKNIQYF
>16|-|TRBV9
CASSVVLAGGPDTQYF
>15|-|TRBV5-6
CASSRQGFYKGEQFF
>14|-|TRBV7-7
CASSLASGTGEQFF
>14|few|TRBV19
CASSIGQATDTQYF
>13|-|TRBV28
CASQYRGNQPQHF
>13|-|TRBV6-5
CASSPLGGETQYF
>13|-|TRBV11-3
CASSLDRTGLAFF
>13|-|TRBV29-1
CSVVGAGANVLTF
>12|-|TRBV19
CASTDRFYGYTF
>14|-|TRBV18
CASSQGQGGREQYF
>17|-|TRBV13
CASSSLTSATGRNEQFF
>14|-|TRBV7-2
CASSANRGWIGYTF
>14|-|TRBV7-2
CASSLAGRSETQYF
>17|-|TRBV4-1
CASSQEGGGLRLDTQYF
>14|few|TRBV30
CAWSVLDGFNEQFF
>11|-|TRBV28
CASSLGGKAFF
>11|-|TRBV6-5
CASSYKVQQYF
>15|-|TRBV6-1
CASSSRDSANYGYTF
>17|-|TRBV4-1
CASSPGQGALMNTEAFF
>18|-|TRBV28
CASSSQLGTARANQPQHF
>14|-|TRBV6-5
CASSETGGSGGYTF
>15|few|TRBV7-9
CASSARLAVNNEQFF
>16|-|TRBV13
CASSLELAGGDNEQFF
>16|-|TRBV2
CASSAWIHTNTYEQYF
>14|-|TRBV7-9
CATTRTGSNEKLFF
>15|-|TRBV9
CASSATGSGTDTQYF
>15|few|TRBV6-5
CASNNGAPSYNEQFF
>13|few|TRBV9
CASSNRGGEKLFF
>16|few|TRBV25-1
CASSGIGSGLSYEQYF
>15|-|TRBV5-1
CASSPGGRSTDTQYF
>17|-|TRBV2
CASSRDRVYSSYNEQFF
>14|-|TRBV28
CASSLLSDRTEAFF
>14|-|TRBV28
CASSEAGTGGRKYF
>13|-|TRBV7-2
CASSLYPGYGYTF
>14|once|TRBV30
CAWSDVSTNEKLFF
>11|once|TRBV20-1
CSAIKQETQYF
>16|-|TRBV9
CASSPQGGLTVYEQYF
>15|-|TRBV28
CASSLTSGGQETQYF
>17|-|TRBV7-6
CASSLEVGGGPYNEQFF
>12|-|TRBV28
CASSLQVGEQYF
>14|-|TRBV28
CASTTSRGIDGYTF
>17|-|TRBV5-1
CASSVTRDRGPNTEAFF